The clone carrying this T cell receptor beta chain was counted at least ten times. This sample was included in a study of kidney transplant recipient with SARS-CoV-2 infection. With V trimmed by 2 bases and J by 8 bases, 9 bases remained unmatched. Germline loops: CDR1 DFQATT, CDR2 SNEGSKA (reference sequence). CDR3 length equals 16 residues. TCRdb independently ran MiXCR on the reads; one entry per CDR3 protein. The table includes 250,000 or so distinct CDR3 sequences, less than 35% detected once. This receptor was identified in a male patient between 25 and 39 years old who had COVID-19 and was a kidney transplant recipient. The T cells may partly be graft donor cells. The sample in question was a blood sample, obtained at baseline and on roughly day 120 from a kidney transplant recipient. V and J are TRBV20-1 and TRBJ2-1; TRBD2 matches at 13 bases. This CDR3 is CSARSGLAGRLDEQFF. The CDR3 DNA sequence: TGCAGTGCTAGATCGGGACTAGCGGGGAGGTTGGATGAGCAGTTCTTC.